These 9 T cell receptor beta chains were sequenced from one sample in a study of shared clonotypes between healthy human individuals. Method: immunoSEQ multiplex PCR; TCRdb's copy keeps in-frame clones and lacks some. The sample contains some 1 million clones, more than 60% of which appear only once. Sequenced material: memory CD4+ T cells sorted from blood. Documented subset: CD45RA-negative fraction. The receptors shown here come from a man aged 18 to 29 in good health.

The gene calls are TRBV15 and TRBJ2-7; a possible D gene is TRBD1 (6 bases). The length of the CDR3 is 16 residues. Germline CDR1 and CDR2: LNHNV and YYDKDF (reference sequence). Deletions cut 1 base from V and 2 bases from J, with 15 bases between. CDR3 in amino acids: CATSRASGTRTYEQYF. For the CDR3, the DNA is TGTGCCACCAGCAGAGCATCCGGGACACGGACCTACGAGCAGTACTTC. The full variable domain, rest sourced from reference TRBV15 and TRBJ2-7, is DAMVIQNPRYQVTQFGKPVTLSCSQTLNHNVMYWYQQKSSQAPKLLFHYYDKDFNNEADTPDNFQSRRPNTSFCFLDIRSPGLGDTAMYLCATSRASGTRTYEQYFGPGTRLTVT.

The gene calls are TRBV2 and TRBJ2-3; 8 nucleotides align to TRBD1. The V and J ends lost 4 bases and 5 bases, in that order; junction bases with no gene match: 5. The CDR3 spans 14 residues. Germline V lookup: CDR1 SNHLY, CDR2 FYNNEI. Here the CDR3 reads CASSGQGLGDTQYF. The DNA of the CDR3 is TGTGCCAGCAGTGGACAGGGGTTGGGAGATACGCAGTATTTT.

The chain links TRBV5-6 to TRBJ2-1, with TRBD2 matching 8 bases. With V trimmed by 0 bases and J by 5 bases, 7 bases remained unmatched. Germline CDR1 reads SGHDT; CDR2 reads YYEEEE. This CDR3 has 16 amino acids. CDR3 nucleotide sequence: TGTGCCAGCAGCTTGGTGGGACTAGGTAACCACAATGAGCAGTTCTTC. It codes for CASSLVGLGNHNEQFF. Complete variable domain (other parts from reference TRBV5-6 and TRBJ2-1): DAGVTQSPTHLIKTRGQQVTLRCSPKSGHDTVSWYQQALGQGPQFIFQYYEEEERQRGNFPDRFSGHQFPNYSSELNVNALLLGDSALYLCASSLVGLGNHNEQFFGPGTRLTVL.

Concerning this clone itself: Additional DNA sequences in this sample encode the identical CDR3. V gene TRBV7-2 combines with J gene TRBJ2-3; TRBD2 matches at 7 bases. V trimming: 3 bases; J trimming: 2 bases; junction bases outside the gene matches: 8. Germline values: CDR1 SGHTA, CDR2 FQGNSA. The CDR3 extends over 16 amino acids. CDR3 residues: CASSLGLAASTDTQYF. DNA of the CDR3: TGTGCCAGCAGCTTGGGTCTAGCGGCATCCACAGATACGCAGTATTTT.

With respect to this clone: This sample also contains other DNA sequences that code for the same CDR3. The chain is built from TRBV5-1 and TRBJ2-3; either TRBD1 or TRBD2 may supply D (5 bases each). From germline, CDR1 is SGHRS and CDR2 YFSETQ. The CDR3 is 15 amino acids. V lost 2 bases, J lost 2 bases, and 12 bases lay in between. Written as DNA, the CDR3 is TGCGCCAGCAGCTTATGGGGACCCTCCACAGATACGCAGTATTTT. It specifies CASSLWGPSTDTQYF.

The sample holds many counts of this clone. The junction departs from germline at one end; a sequencing error may be responsible. V gene TRBV7-7 combines with J gene TRBJ2-2; 11 bases are a match to TRBD1. CDR1 and CDR2 from the germline V gene are SSHAT and FNYEAQ (reference sequence). The CDR3 consists of 14 residues. The CDR3 bases are TGTGCTAGCAGCCTCGGACAGGGGGCGGGGGAGCTGTTTTTT. Protein sequence: CASSLGQGAGELFF.

This clone has a single count. The sample contains more than one DNA sequence encoding this CDR3. This chain links TRBV18 with TRBJ1-5, with D hard to call. From germline, CDR1 is KGHSH and CDR2 LQKENI. The CDR3 sequence is 16 residues long. V dropped 2 bases and J dropped 0 bases, with 11 bases sitting between them. The CDR3 region is CASSPSGPNSNQPQHF. The CDR3 nucleotides read TGTGCCAGCTCACCATCGGGCCCGAATAGCAATCAGCCCCAGCATTTT.

Concerning this clone itself: The final CDR3 position lacks the conserved phenylalanine or tryptophan, pointing to a likely read error. Because the CDR3's place on the DNA is in doubt, the DNA is left out and the CDR3 is given as listed by TCRdb. The rearrangement joins TRBV7-8 to TRBJ2-3; TRBD1, the table's D call, lacks a check against the DNA. The CDR3 adds up to 11 amino acids, both ends counted. The germline V gene encodes CDR1 SGHVS and CDR2 FQNEAQ. The CDR3 here is CASSLSQGGKS.

This clone is a singleton in its sample. The J gene is TRBJ2-5, the V gene TRBV4-3, with D possibly being TRBD2 (5 bases). Germline assignment: CDR1 LGHNA and CDR2 YSLEER. The CDR3 extends over 15 amino acids. With 3 bases removed from V and 5 bases from J, the gap between germline ends came to 16 bases. Here the CDR3 reads CASSHDRLPGETQYF. The CDR3 nucleotides read TGCGCCAGCAGCCATGATAGACTACCCGGGGAGACCCAGTACTTC.